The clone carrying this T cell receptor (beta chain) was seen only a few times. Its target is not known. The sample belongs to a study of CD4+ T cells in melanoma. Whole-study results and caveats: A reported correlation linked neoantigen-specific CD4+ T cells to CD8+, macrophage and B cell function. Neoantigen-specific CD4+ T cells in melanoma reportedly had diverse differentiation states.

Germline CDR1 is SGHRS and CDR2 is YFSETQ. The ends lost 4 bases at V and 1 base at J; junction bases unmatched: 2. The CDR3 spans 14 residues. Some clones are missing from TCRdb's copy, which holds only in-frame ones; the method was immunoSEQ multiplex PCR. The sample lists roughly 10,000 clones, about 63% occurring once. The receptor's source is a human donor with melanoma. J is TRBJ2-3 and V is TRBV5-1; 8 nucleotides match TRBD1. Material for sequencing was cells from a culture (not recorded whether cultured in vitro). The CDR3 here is CASSAGQGTDTQYF. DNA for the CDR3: TGCGCCAGCAGCGCGGGACAGGGCACAGATACGCAGTATTTT.